A single T cell receptor (beta chain) is shown here with its context. This record belongs to a study of blood T cell repertoires in COVID-19. Study information: Samples taken during acute and convalescent COVID-19 were collected in the United States, Italy and Spain. PBMCs, B-cell-depleted T cells, or T cells provided the cDNA or gDNA that made up the material.

Methods used by the authors: Amplifying reference gene primers gave estimates of nucleated cell counts. Generated by immunoSEQ multiplex PCR, the TCRdb table keeps only in-frame clones and is missing some. V and J calls plus clone size are reproduced from that table; the DNA served to infer D and trimming. The table records 380,000 or so clones, 80% to 90% of them present only once. V was shortened by 7 bases and J by 2 bases, with 8 bases between the two germline ends. Germline assignment: CDR1 DFQATT and CDR2 SNEGSKA (reference sequence). This CDR3 region has 11 residues. The clonotype comes from a man aged 35-49 years with acute or convalescent COVID-19. The chain is built from TRBV20-1 and TRBJ1-1; D not certain. Material for sequencing was peripheral blood. The CDR3 is CSGWRNTEAFF. For the CDR3, the DNA is TGCAGTGGTTGGAGAAACACTGAAGCTTTCTTT.